Below, 21 T cell receptor beta chains from the same sample are listed, as sequenced in a study of CD8 T cells in Susac syndrome. With random hexamers, reverse transcription was performed on about 0.5 to 1 ug of RNA. TCRdb re-derived calls from the immunoSEQ multiplex PCR reads in MiXCR, one entry per CDR3 protein. The profile covers approximately 79,000 distinct CDR3 sequences, with approximately 93% appearing a single time and roughly 0.45% taken by the ten largest. Sample: CD8+ T cells from PBMCs. These receptors were obtained from a human donor with Susac syndrome.

On this clonotype: One junction end disagrees with the germline gene, perhaps due to a read error. This chain joins TRBV7-9 and TRBJ2-7; either TRBD1 or TRBD2 may fit D (6 bases each). Germline V gene lookup returns CDR1 SEHNR and CDR2 FQNEAQ (reference sequence). The CDR3 consists of 13 residues. The CDR3 here is CASSGSGAYEQYF. The CDR3 DNA is TGTGCTAGCAGCGGGTCAGGGGCCTACGAGCAGTACTTC.

The chain employs TRBV12-3 or TRBV12-4 and TRBJ2-3, with 10 positions matching TRBD1. V trimming: 4 bases; J trimming: 3 bases; junction bases outside the gene matches: 1. The CDR3 consists of 14 residues. CDR3 loop: CASSSGQGTDTQYF. CDR3 in DNA: TGTGCCAGCAGTTCGGGACAGGGGACAGATACGCAGTATTTT.

The chain has TRBV7-2 and TRBJ1-4, with D tentatively TRBD1 (5 bases). The germline V and J ends were trimmed by 6 bases and 4 bases, with 15 bases remaining between them. Germline V gene lookup returns CDR1 SGHTA and CDR2 FQGNSA. The CDR3 is 15 residues long. CDR3 DNA: TGTGCCAGCAGAGACGGGACGGGACTTAATGAAAAACTGTTTTTT. Translated: CASRDGTGLNEKLFF.

The chain recombines TRBV20-1 with TRBJ2-1; possibly TRBD2 for D (5 bases). CDR3 size: 16 residues. Trimming left V 0 bases short and J 0 bases short, with 12 bases between. CDR1 DFQATT and CDR2 SNEGSKA come from the germline V gene (reference sequence). CDR3 bases: TGCAGTGCTAGAGACCTGCCGGGATTCTCCTACAATGAGCAGTTCTTC. Protein sequence: CSARDLPGFSYNEQFF.

The chain joins TRBV30 to TRBJ2-3; D unresolved. Germline-derived CDR1 and CDR2 are GTSNPN and SVGIG (reference sequence). V lost 1 base and J 3 bases, leaving 8 bases between the germline ends. This CDR3 region has 13 residues. The CDR3 sequence is CAWSEGGTDTQYF. The DNA for the CDR3 is TGTGCCTGGAGTGAAGGTGGGACAGATACGCAGTATTTT.

This clonotype was detected once. CDR3 in amino acids: CASSPTKVPGQITNEQFF. CDR3 nucleotides: TGTGCCAGCAGTCCCACTAAAGTGCCGGGACAGATTACCAATGAGCAGTTCTTC. The V gene is TRBV16, the J gene TRBJ2-1; 7 bases align to TRBD1. J gave up 6 bases and V 6 bases, and 20 bases lay outside the gene matches. CDR1 is KGHSY and CDR2 is FQNENV in the germline V gene. CDR3 size: 18 residues.

The chain combines TRBV12-5 with TRBJ1-1, with D uncertain. Trimming removed 0 bases from V and 7 bases from J, with 12 bases in between. This CDR3 is built from 14 residues. Germline loops: CDR1 LGHNT, CDR2 FRNRAP. CDR3 amino acids: CASGLVIYSSEAFF. CDR3 coding DNA: TGTGCTAGTGGTTTGGTAATCTACAGTAGTGAAGCTTTCTTT.

The chain carries TRBV20-1 and TRBJ2-7; D possibly corresponds to TRBD2 (6 bases). The V and J ends lost 5 bases and 2 bases respectively, with 16 bases between them. Germline lookup yields CDR1 DFQATT and CDR2 SNEGSKA (reference sequence). This CDR3 comprises 14 residues. The CDR3 nucleotides are TGCAGTGCTCGGGAGCCCGCTAACCCCTACGAGCAGTACTTC. It specifies CSAREPANPYEQYF.

The rearrangement links TRBV12-3 or TRBV12-4 to TRBJ2-3, with D perhaps matching TRBD1 (6 bases). Trimming stripped 6 bases from V and 2 bases from J, with 21 bases between. CDR3 length: 17 amino acids. The CDR3, as DNA: TGTGCCAGCAGCCCTCGTGAGCCGGGACACCACACAGATACGCAGTATTTT. It encodes CASSPREPGHHTDTQYF.

The chain employs TRBV12-3 or TRBV12-4 and TRBJ2-1; TRBD1 matches 8 bases. V lost 10 bases, J lost 8 bases, and 16 bases stayed unmatched. The CDR3 extends over 15 amino acids. The CDR3 spells CATQGGRVGSYEQFF. CDR3 nucleotide sequence: TGTGCCACACAGGGGGGCAGGGTAGGCAGTTATGAGCAGTTCTTC.

The chain employs TRBV29-1 and TRBJ2-2, with 9 bases matching TRBD2. The CDR3 loop spans 17 amino acids. J gave up 5 bases and V 4 bases, and 14 bases lay outside the gene matches. CDR1 and CDR2 from the germline V gene are SQVTM and ANQGSEA. This CDR3 reads CSVARASGRTKTGELFF. The CDR3 DNA is TGCAGCGTTGCTAGGGCCAGCGGGAGGACAAAGACCGGGGAGCTGTTTTTT.

The chain couples TRBV5-1 to TRBJ2-5, with D maybe TRBD2 (5 bases). V shed 2 bases and J shed 2 bases, with 10 bases lying between them. The CDR3 extends over 14 amino acids. Germline values: CDR1 SGHRS, CDR2 YFSETQ. The CDR3 DNA reads TGCGCCAGCAGCTTCCAGCGGCCTCAAGAGACCCAGTACTTC. It is translated as CASSFQRPQETQYF.

The rearrangement links TRBV5-1 to TRBJ1-1; D call uncertain. The CDR3 contains 11 residues. The germline gives CDR1 SGHRS, CDR2 YFSETQ. V shed 7 bases and J shed 4 bases, with 8 bases lying between them. In nucleotides, the CDR3 is TGCGCCAGCCAGGAAGGCACTGAAGCTTTCTTT. Translating gives CASQEGTEAFF.

This clonotype came up a few times. The genes are TRBV5-1 and TRBJ1-1; no definite D call. With 0 bases removed from V and 0 bases from J, the gap between germline ends came to 6 bases. The V gene's germline CDR1 is SGHRS and CDR2 YFSETQ. CDR3 length: 14 amino acids. CDR3 sequence: CASSLATLNTEAFF. The CDR3 region has the DNA TGCGCCAGCAGCTTGGCTACGCTGAACACTGAAGCTTTCTTT.

The chain joins TRBV7-9 to TRBJ2-7; 10 bases fit TRBD1. V was clipped by 5 bases and J by 4 bases; unmatched bases: 11. Germline values: CDR1 SEHNR, CDR2 FQNEAQ (reference sequence). The CDR3 is made up of 16 amino acids. The CDR3 DNA is TGTGCCAGCAGCCCCGGGACAGGGGTTGAATTGTACGAGCAGTACTTC. Translation gives CASSPGTGVELYEQYF.

The V call is TRBV6-1, the J call TRBJ1-3; possibly TRBD1 for D (6 bases). V lost 6 bases, J lost 0 bases, and 21 bases lay in between. Germline values: CDR1 MNHNS, CDR2 SASEGT. CDR3 size: 18 residues. This chain's CDR3 is CASSRGGGGAPSGNTIYF. In DNA form, the CDR3 reads TGTGCCAGCAGCCGGGGAGGGGGAGGAGCCCCCTCTGGAAACACCATATATTTT.

This rearrangement joins TRBV29-1 to TRBJ2-7, with unresolved D. This CDR3 region has 13 residues. Trimming cost V 6 bases and J 3 bases, with 15 bases left between them. Per germline, CDR1 SQVTM and CDR2 ANQGSEA. The CDR3, as DNA: TGCAGCGTCGAAACCAGACATGACTACGAGCAGTACTTC. Translating it yields CSVETRHDYEQYF.

The chain is built from TRBV20-1 and TRBJ2-5, with D perhaps matching TRBD2 (7 bases). Germline V gives CDR1 DFQATT, CDR2 SNEGSKA (reference sequence). The germline V and J ends were trimmed by 1 base and 6 bases, with 9 bases remaining between them. The CDR3 extends over 12 amino acids. The CDR3 region has the DNA TGCAGTGCTAGAGGCGGGGGCCAGACCCAGTACTTC. Translation: CSARGGGQTQYF.

The CDR3: CASSGGGPNTEAFF. CDR3 in DNA: TGTGCCAGCAGTGGAGGGGGTCCGAACACTGAAGCTTTCTTT. V is TRBV6-6 and J is TRBJ1-1, with D possibly matching TRBD1 (6 bases). CDR1 and CDR2 (germline): MNHNY, SVGAGI (reference sequence). Trimming removed 5 bases at V and 1 base at J, with 11 bases between. CDR3 length equals 14 residues.

This sequence joins TRBV20-1 and TRBJ1-5, with D possibly TRBD1 on 6 matching bases. The CDR3 loop spans 12 amino acids. Trimming shortened V by 8 bases and J by 0 bases, and 8 bases separated the two germline ends. Looked up from germline, CDR1 is DFQATT and CDR2 is SNEGSKA (reference sequence). CDR3 sequence (DNA): TGCAGTACAGGGTATAGCAATCAGCCCCAGCATTTT. Protein product: CSTGYSNQPQHF.

The CDR3, as DNA: TGTGCCAGCAGTTACGACACAGGGGATCTAGAAACGCAGTATTTT. Its protein product is CASSYDTGDLETQYF. The chain recombines TRBV6-2 or TRBV6-3 with TRBJ2-3; TRBD1 matches 7 bases. The V gene end was trimmed by 2 bases and the J gene end by 9 bases; junction bases not matched to a gene: 11. CDR1 is MNHEY, CDR2 SVGEGT, per germline. The CDR3 runs 15 residues.